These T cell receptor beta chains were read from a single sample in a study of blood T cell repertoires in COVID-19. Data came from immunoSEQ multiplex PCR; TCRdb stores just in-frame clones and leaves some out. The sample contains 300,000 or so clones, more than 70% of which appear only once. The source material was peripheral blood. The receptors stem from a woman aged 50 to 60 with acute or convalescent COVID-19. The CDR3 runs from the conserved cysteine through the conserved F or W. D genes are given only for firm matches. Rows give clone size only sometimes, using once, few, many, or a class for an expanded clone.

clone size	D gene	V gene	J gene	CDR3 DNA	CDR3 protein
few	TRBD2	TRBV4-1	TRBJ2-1	TGCGCCAGCAGCCAAGCAACCAGACTAGCGGGTAATGAGCAGTTCTTC	CASSQATRLAGNEQFF
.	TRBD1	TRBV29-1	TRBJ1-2	TGCAGCGTGGTCGACCCCGACAGGGGGACGGATGGCTACACCTTC	CSVVDPDRGTDGYTF
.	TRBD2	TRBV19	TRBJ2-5	TGTGCCAGTACACGCGGGGGAGGGCCGCGGGAGACCCAGTACTTC	CASTRGGGPRETQYF
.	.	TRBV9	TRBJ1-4	TGTGCCAGCAGCGTTAACAGGGTAGGGGAAAAACTGTTTTTT	CASSVNRVGEKLFF
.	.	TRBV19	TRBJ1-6	TGTGCCAGTAGTACTTCCGGGACATCGAATTCACCCCTCCACTTT	CASSTSGTSNSPLHF
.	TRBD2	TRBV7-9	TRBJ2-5	TGTGCCAGCAGCTTAGTATCGCTAGCGGGAGAAGAGACCCAGTACTTC	CASSLVSLAGEETQYF
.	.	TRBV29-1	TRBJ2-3	TGCAGCGTTGACCCTTCAGATACGCAGTATTTT	CSVDPSDTQYF
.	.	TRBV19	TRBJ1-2	TGTGCCAGTAGTATAGGTGTCAGAAAACGGGATGGCTACACCTTC	CASSIGVRKRDGYTF
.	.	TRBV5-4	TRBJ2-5	TGTGCCAGCAGCTTAACAGAACAAGAGACCCAGTACTTC	CASSLTEQETQYF
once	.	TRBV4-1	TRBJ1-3	TGCGCCAGCAGCCCGCCCCCTCGCAGCTCTGGAAACACCATATATTTT	CASSPPPRSSGNTIYF
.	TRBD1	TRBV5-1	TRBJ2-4	TGCGCCAGCAGCTTTGAACAGGGACAGCTGGACTTC	CASSFEQGQLDF
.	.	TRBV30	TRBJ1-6	TGTGCCTGGGCCCCAGGGAACTATAATTCACCCCTCCACTTT	CAWAPGNYNSPLHF
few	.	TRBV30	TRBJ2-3	TGTGCCTGGGACAAGTGGTTCCTCTCTAGCACAGATACGCAGTATTTT	CAWDKWFLSSTDTQYF
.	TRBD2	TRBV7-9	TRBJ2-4	TGTGCCAGCAGCTTGGGGACTAGTTATAACATTCAGTACTTC	CASSLGTSYNIQYF
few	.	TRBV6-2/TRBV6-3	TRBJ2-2	TGTGCCAGCAGTAGCTACAGGAAAACCGGGGAGCTGTTTTTT	CASSSYRKTGELFF
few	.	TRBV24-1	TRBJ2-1	TGTGCCACCAGTGATTCGCTGAGGAATGAGCAGTTCTTC	CATSDSLRNEQFF
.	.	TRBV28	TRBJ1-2	TGTGCCAGCAGTCCGGGACTCCTCTATGGCTACACCTTC	CASSPGLLYGYTF
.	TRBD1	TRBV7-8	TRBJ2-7	TGTGCCAGCAGCTTTAGGGGGCAATCCGAGCAGTACTTC	CASSFRGQSEQYF
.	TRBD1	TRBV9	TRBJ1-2	TGTGCCAGCAGCGTAGAGGGCAGAGGACAGGGGGGTGGCTACACCTTC	CASSVEGRGQGGGYTF
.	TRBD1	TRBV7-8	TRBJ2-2	TGTGCCAGCAGCTTGACGGACAGGGGGAACACCGGGGAGCTGTTTTTT	CASSLTDRGNTGELFF
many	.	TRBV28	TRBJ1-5	TGTGCCAGCAGCCCCCAAGCAGGGGGCAATCAGCCCCAGCATTTT	CASSPQAGGNQPQHF
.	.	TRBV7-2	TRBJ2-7	TGTGCCAGCAGCTTAGGGGGGACTTCGTACTACGAGCAGTACTTC	CASSLGGTSYYEQYF
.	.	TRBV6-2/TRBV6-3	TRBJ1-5	TGTGCCAGCAGTCGGGGGGGGGCAAATCAGCCCCAGCATTTT	CASSRGGANQPQHF
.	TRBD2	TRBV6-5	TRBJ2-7	TGTGCCAGCAGGAAAACCGGGACTAGTGTGTTTCAGCAGTACTTC	CASRKTGTSVFQQYF
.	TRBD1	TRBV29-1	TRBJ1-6	TGCAGCGTAAAACAGGGGGCGGATTCACCCCTCCACTTT	CSVKQGADSPLHF
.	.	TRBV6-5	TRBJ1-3	TGTGCCACCACAGGGCTCTCTGGAAACACCATATATTTT	CATTGLSGNTIYF
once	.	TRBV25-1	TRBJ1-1	TGTGCCAGCAGTCACCCAGGTGTTTCTGAAGCTTTCTTT	CASSHPGVSEAFF
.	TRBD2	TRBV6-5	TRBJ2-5	TGTGCCAGCCTACCCGGGACTAGTCGAGAGACCCAGTACTTC	CASLPGTSRETQYF
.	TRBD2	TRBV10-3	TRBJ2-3	TGTGCCATCAGTGGATTAGCGGGAGGGGGCACAGATACGCAGTATTTT	CAISGLAGGGTDTQYF
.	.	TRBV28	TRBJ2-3	TGTGCCAGCAGTTTAGTTCAGACAGATACGCAGTATTTT	CASSLVQTDTQYF
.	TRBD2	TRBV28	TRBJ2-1	TGTGCCAGCAGAACTAGCGGGAGTGGGTCCTACAATGAGCAGTTCTTC	CASRTSGSGSYNEQFF
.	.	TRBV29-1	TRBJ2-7	TGCAGCGTCGAAATTGGGACTGTCCGTGACGAGCAGTACTTC	CSVEIGTVRDEQYF
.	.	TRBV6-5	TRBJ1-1	TGTGCCAGCAGCCAAAGCCGGGAAGCTTTCTTT	CASSQSREAFF
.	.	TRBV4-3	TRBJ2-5	TGCGCCAGCAGCCAAGATAGGTGGGCGGAGACCCAGTACTTC	CASSQDRWAETQYF
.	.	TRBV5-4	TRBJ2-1	TGTGCCAGCAGTTTAACAGTCGGGAGTAAGGATGAGCAGTTCTTC	CASSLTVGSKDEQFF
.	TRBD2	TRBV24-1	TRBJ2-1	TGTGCCACCAGTGTCGGGGGGGATTCCTACAATGAGCAGTTCTTC	CATSVGGDSYNEQFF
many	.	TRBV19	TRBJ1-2	TGTGCCAGTAGTATCGCCTCCCGGACAGATTATGGCTACACCTTC	CASSIASRTDYGYTF
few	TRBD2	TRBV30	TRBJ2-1	TGTGCCTGGAGTGCCCCCCGCGGGAGTGTCTATGAGCAGTTCTTC	CAWSAPRGSVYEQFF
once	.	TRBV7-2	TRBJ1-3	TGTGCCAGCAGCTTAACTGGGGAGGGCCCCCCGGGAAACACCATATATTTT	CASSLTGEGPPGNTIYF
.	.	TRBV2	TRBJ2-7	TGTGCCAGCAGTAGGAGCTCCTACGAGCAGTACTTC	CASSRSSYEQYF
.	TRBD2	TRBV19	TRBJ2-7	TGTGCCAGTAGGAATCTAGCGGGAGGGTACGAGCAGTACTTC	CASRNLAGGYEQYF
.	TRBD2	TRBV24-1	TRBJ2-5	TGTGCCACCAGTATAGCGGGAGGTATTCGAGAGACCCAGTACTTC	CATSIAGGIRETQYF
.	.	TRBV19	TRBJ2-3	TGTGCCAGTAGTGTGACTCTCGGAGTTGTAGATACGCAGTATTTT	CASSVTLGVVDTQYF
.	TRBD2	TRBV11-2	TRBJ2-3	TGTGCCAGCAGCTCAGGACTTGCGGGAGATCCCACAGATACGCAGTATTTT	CASSSGLAGDPTDTQYF
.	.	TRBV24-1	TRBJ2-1	TGTGCCACCAGTGATAGGGGTGTAAGCGAGCAGTTCTTC	CATSDRGVSEQFF
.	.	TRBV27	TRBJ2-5	TGTGCCAGCAGTCCACAGGGCTGGGAGACCCAGTACTTC	CASSPQGWETQYF
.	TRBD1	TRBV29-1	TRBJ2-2	TGCAGCGTTTACAGGGGAACGGGGGAGCTGTTTTTT	CSVYRGTGELFF
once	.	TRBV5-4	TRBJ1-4	TGTGCCAGCAGCCGGGGGGCAGGGGCAACTAATGAAAAACTGTTTTTT	CASSRGAGATNEKLFF
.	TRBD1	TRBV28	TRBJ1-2	TGTGCCAGCAGTTTACAAGTGATAATAACGACAGGGGGTGACTATGGCTACACCTTC	CASSLQVIITTGGDYGYTF